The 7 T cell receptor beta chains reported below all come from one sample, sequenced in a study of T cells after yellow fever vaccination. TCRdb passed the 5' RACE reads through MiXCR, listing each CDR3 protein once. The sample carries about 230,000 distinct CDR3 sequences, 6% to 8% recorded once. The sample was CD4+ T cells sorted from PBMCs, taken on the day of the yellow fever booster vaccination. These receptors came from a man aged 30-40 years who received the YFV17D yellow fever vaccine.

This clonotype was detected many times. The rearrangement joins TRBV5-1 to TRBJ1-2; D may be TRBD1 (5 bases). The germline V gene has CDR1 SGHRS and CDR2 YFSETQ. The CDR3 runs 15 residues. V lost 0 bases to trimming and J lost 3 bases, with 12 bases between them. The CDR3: CASSLGQGGYYGYTF. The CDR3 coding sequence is TGCGCCAGCAGCTTGGGTCAGGGAGGATACTATGGCTACACCTTC.

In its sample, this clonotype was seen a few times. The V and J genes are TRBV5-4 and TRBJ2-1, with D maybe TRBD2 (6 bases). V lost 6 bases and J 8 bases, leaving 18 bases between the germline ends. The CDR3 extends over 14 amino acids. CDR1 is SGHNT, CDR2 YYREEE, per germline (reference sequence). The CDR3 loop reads CASKGTAHEDEQFF. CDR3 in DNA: TGTGCCAGCAAAGGGACTGCGCACGAGGATGAGCAGTTCTTC.

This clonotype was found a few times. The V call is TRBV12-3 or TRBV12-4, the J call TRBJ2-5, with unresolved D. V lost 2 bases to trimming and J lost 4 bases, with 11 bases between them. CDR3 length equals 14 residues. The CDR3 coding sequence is TGTGCCAGCAGTTTAAATGTCGGACGAGAGACCCAGTACTTC. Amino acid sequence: CASSLNVGRETQYF.

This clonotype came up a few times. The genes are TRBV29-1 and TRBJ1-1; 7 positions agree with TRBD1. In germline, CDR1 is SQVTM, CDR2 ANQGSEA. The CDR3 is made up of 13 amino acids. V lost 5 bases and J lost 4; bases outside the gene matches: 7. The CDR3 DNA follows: TGCAGCGTTTTCCTCCGGACAGGCACTGAAGCTTTCTTT. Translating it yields CSVFLRTGTEAFF.

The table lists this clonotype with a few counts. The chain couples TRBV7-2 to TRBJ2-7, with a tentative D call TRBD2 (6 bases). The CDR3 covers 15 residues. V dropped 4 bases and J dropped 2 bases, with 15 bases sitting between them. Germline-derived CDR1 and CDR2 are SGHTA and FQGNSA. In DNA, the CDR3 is TGTGCCAGCAGCTCCGGCGGCGGGATGACCTACGAGCAGTACTTC. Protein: CASSSGGGMTYEQYF. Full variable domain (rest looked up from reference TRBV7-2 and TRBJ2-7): GAGVSQSPSNKVTEKGKDVELRCDPISGHTALYWYRQSLGQGLEFLIYFQGNSAPDKSGLPSDRFSAERTGGSVSTLTIQRTQQEDSAVYLCASSSGGGMTYEQYFGPGTRLTVT.

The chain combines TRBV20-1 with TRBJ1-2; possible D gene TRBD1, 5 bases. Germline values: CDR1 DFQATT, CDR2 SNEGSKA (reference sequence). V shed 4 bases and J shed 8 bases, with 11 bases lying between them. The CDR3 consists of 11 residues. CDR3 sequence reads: CSAKGMWGYTF. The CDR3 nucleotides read TGCAGTGCTAAGGGGATGTGGGGCTACACCTTC.

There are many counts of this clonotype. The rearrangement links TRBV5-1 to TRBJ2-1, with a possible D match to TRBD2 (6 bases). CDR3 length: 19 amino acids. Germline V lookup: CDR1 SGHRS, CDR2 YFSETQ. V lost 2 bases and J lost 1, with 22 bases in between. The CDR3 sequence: CASSLVQGLQLGSYNEQFF. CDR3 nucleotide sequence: TGCGCCAGCAGCTTAGTGCAGGGACTTCAATTGGGGTCCTACAATGAGCAGTTCTTC.